This TCR beta chain was captured in a study of T cells in localized non-small cell lung cancer. V was clipped by 7 bases and J by 4 bases, with 18 bases between them. Germline CDR1 is LNHDA and CDR2 is SQIVND (reference sequence). The CDR3 is 15 residues long. Generated by immunoSEQ multiplex PCR, the TCRdb table keeps only in-frame clones and is missing some. Among approximately 47,000 clones listed, 86% were seen once. This sequence joins TRBV19 and TRBJ2-3, with D possibly TRBD1 on 6 matching bases. The sequencing here drew on PBMCs, taken before any cancer treatment. This clonotype originated in a man between 35 and 75 years old with stage II lung adenocarcinoma. The CDR3 DNA reads as TGTGCCAGTACCGTTCACAGGGCTGGGGCAGATACGCAGTATTTT. This translates into CASTVHRAGADTQYF. The full variable domain, its missing parts supplied by reference TRBV19 and TRBJ2-3, is DGGITQSPKYLFRKEGQNVTLSCEQNLNHDAMYWYRQDPGQGLRLIYYSQIVNDFQKGDIAEGYSVSREKKESFPLTVTSAQKNPTAFYLCASTVHRAGADTQYFGPGTRLTVL.